Below are 10 T cell receptor beta chains sequenced from a single sample in a study of a mutant IDH1 vaccine in newly diagnosed glioma. Time point of the sample: week 47, end of study. With topical imiquimod, each dose of the vaccine consisted of 300 ug of mutant IDH1 20-mer peptide. Their antigen targets remain unknown. The repertoire was sequenced with immunoSEQ multiplex PCR; TCRdb's copy has only in-frame clones and lacks some. The sample includes roughly 38,000 clones, around 82% of them seen just once. Sequences were derived from PBMCs, sampled from a glioma patient whose treatment included an IDH1 peptide vaccine. Source of these receptors: a man between 18 and 29 years old with glioma. Some clones in this sample may be carry-over from other donors' samples.

The rearrangement joins TRBV14 to TRBJ2-3, with 8 bases fitting TRBD2. This CDR3 has 16 amino acids. Germline V gene data show CDR1 as SGHDN and CDR2 as FVKESK. Trimming cost V 4 bases and J 2 bases; bases outside gene matches: 8. CDR3 DNA sequence: TGTGCCAGCAGCCCCTTACTAGCGGTACACACAGATACGCAGTATTTT. Translation gives CASSPLLAVHTDTQYF.

V usage is TRBV5-6 and J usage is TRBJ2-3; the D is unclear. The CDR3 is 14 residues long. Germline V lookup: CDR1 SGHDT, CDR2 YYEEEE. V was pared by 1 base and J by 1 base, with 7 bases between. The CDR3 DNA follows: TGTGCCAGCAGCTTGTATGGGGGCACAGATACGCAGTATTTT. Protein sequence: CASSLYGGTDTQYF.

The CDR3 DNA reads as TGTGCCAGCAGTTACTCGATCGGGAAGACGGGTGGCTACACCTTC. Protein product: CASSYSIGKTGGYTF. This chain joins TRBV6-5 and TRBJ1-2; D unresolved. Trimming removed 0 bases from V and 7 bases from J, with 15 bases in between. CDR3 length equals 15 residues. Germline V gene lookup returns CDR1 MNHEY and CDR2 SVGAGI.

V usage is TRBV5-5 and J usage is TRBJ2-2; a possible D gene is TRBD2 (5 bases). CDR1 is SGHKS, CDR2 YYEKEE, per germline (reference sequence). The CDR3 length is 13 residues. V dropped 1 base and J dropped 6 bases, with 7 bases sitting between them. The CDR3 DNA follows: TGTGCCAGCAGCTTGTTACTAGCCGGGGAGCTGTTTTTT. It yields the protein CASSLLLAGELFF.

V is TRBV5-1 and J is TRBJ1-1; D call uncertain. In germline, CDR1 is SGHRS, CDR2 YFSETQ. Trimming cost V 8 bases and J 4 bases, with 15 bases left between them. The CDR3 is 13 residues long. CDR3 sequence: CASSLLTSTEAFF. The CDR3 nucleotides are TGCGCCAGTAGCCTTCTCACGTCCACTGAAGCTTTCTTT.

In its sample, this clone was seen once. This chain connects TRBV30 to TRBJ2-7; D is ambiguous. Germline V gene data show CDR1 as GTSNPN and CDR2 as SVGIG (reference sequence). The CDR3 extends over 11 amino acids. Trimming removed 4 bases at V and 3 bases at J, with 7 bases between. The CDR3 DNA sequence: TGTGCCTGGAAATCAGTCTACGAGCAGTACTTC. This codes for CAWKSVYEQYF. Filled out from reference TRBV30 and TRBJ2-7, the complete variable domain reads SQTIHQWPATLVQPVGSPLSLECTVEGTSNPNLYWYRQAAGRGLQLLFYSVGIGQISSEVPQNLSASRPQDRQFILSSKKLLLSDSGFYLCAWKSVYEQYFGPGTRLTVT.

The chain links TRBV18 to TRBJ1-5; D possibly corresponds to TRBD1 (6 bases). Trimming took off 0 bases at V and 7 bases at J, with 13 bases between the two ends. The CDR3 totals 15 residues. Germline lookup yields CDR1 KGHSH and CDR2 LQKENI. In nucleotides, the CDR3 is TGTGCCAGCTCACCACCCCAGGGGCTAGGGCAGCCCCAGCATTTT. Translated, it gives CASSPPQGLGQPQHF.

This chain links TRBV9 with TRBJ2-3; D is unresolved. The ends were cut back, 1 base at V and 2 bases at J, with 11 bases in the middle. Per germline, CDR1 SGDLS and CDR2 YYNGEE. The CDR3 runs to 15 residues. The CDR3 loop is CASSVSPLLTDTQYF. CDR3 in DNA: TGTGCCAGCAGCGTATCGCCTTTACTCACAGATACGCAGTATTTT.

The chain couples TRBV7-8 to TRBJ2-1; 9 bases are shared with TRBD2. CDR1 is SGHVS, CDR2 FQNEAQ, per germline. The CDR3 has 15 residues. Trimming at V came to 5 bases and at J to 12 bases, leaving 14 bases not matched to a gene. For the CDR3, the DNA is TGTGCCAGCAGCCCTGCGGCTAGCGGGGTTCAAAGGCAGTTCTTC. This encodes CASSPAASGVQRQFF.

In its sample, this clone ranks as medium-sized (0.01 to 0.1%). The rearrangement uses TRBV20-1 and TRBJ1-5; unclear D gene. Trimming left V 3 bases short and J 9 bases short, with 9 bases between. Germline V gene lookup returns CDR1 DFQATT and CDR2 SNEGSKA (reference sequence). The CDR3 consists of 11 residues. Here the CDR3 reads CSASELWPQHF. Written as DNA, the CDR3 is TGCAGTGCTAGTGAGTTATGGCCCCAGCATTTT.